The clone carrying this TCR beta chain was counted a few times. The antigen is undetermined. This entry belongs to a study of identical twins. General study points: Out-of-frame alpha sequences common to twins were enriched for low generation probability. Insertions were reduced in abundant cord blood beta clonotypes but not in memory repertoires. Because invariant MAIT and iNKT cells could be present, zero-insertion analyses could be partly confounded.

A universal primer site came from template switching; cDNA carried unique molecular identifiers. Using its own MiXCR run on the 5' RACE reads, TCRdb lists one record per CDR3 protein. The data hold 1.5 million to 2 million distinct CDR3 sequences, with more than 30% observed a single time. With 7 bases removed from V and 6 bases from J, the gap between germline ends came to 13 bases. The CDR3 extends over 12 amino acids. Germline CDR1 reads SQVTM; CDR2 reads ANQGSEA. The sequence came from a newborn girl in good health. The chain couples TRBV29-1 to TRBJ2-1; maybe TRBD2 (5 bases). The sequencing input was cord blood. The CDR3 coding sequence is TGCAGCGGTGCGGGCAGTGCCAATGAGCAGTTCTTC. Amino acid sequence: CSGAGSANEQFF.